The present TCR beta chain was sequenced within a study of intratumoral heterogeneity in liver cancer. Looking at the study overall: Patients were mostly male, median age approximately 63 years. Study findings and constraints: In each patient, region a exceeded region b in unique T-cell expansions.

This CDR3 has 14 residues. Trimming left V 8 bases short and J 2 bases short, with 14 bases between. From germline, CDR1 is KGHDR and CDR2 SFDVKD. Each tumour sample represents a distinct, spatially separated region of the hepatocellular carcinoma nodule. Repertoires were generated with immunoSEQ multiplex PCR, while TCRdb's copy carries only in-frame clones and drops some. In the table there are about 3,000 clones, about two thirds of which are singletons. Comments on this clone: Its antigen is still unknown.

The sequence was collected from a woman aged 65 to 85 with hepatocellular carcinoma. The V gene is TRBV24-1, the J gene TRBJ1-2, with D tentatively TRBD1 (5 bases). The sequenced sample was tumor tissue, obtained before any cancer treatment. CDR3 protein: CATNSGSQNYGYTF. DNA for the CDR3: TGTGCCACCAATTCAGGGAGTCAGAACTATGGCTACACCTTC.